This T cell receptor (beta chain) was recorded in a study of Ad26.COV2.S vaccination and SARS-CoV-2 variants. TCRdb keeps only in-frame clones here, not all; method: immunoSEQ multiplex PCR. The data show approximately 360,000 clones, with 83% seen just once and just under 7.5% held by the top ten. Described treatment: approximately 18 received Ad26.COV2.S at low or high dose, single or two shots; 5 received placebo; per-sample allocation not given. Sampling happened 63 days after the first vaccine or placebo injection. An adult of 18-55 years in Boston served as donor. Sequences were derived from peripheral blood, sampled in a trial of Ad26.COV2.S vaccine versus placebo. The origin of this receptor is a person aged 18-65 years who received the Ad26.COV2.S COVID-19 vaccine or a placebo.

The CDR3 DNA follows: TGTGCCAGCACCTCTTCCGGGACAGATTATTCACCCCTCCACTTT. Translated: CASTSSGTDYSPLHF. The J gene is TRBJ1-6, the V gene TRBV2; 7 bases fit TRBD1. Germline V lookup: CDR1 SNHLY, CDR2 FYNNEI. The V segment lost 7 bases and the J segment 8 bases; nucleotides outside the gene matches: 11. The CDR3 runs to 15 residues.